This T cell receptor beta chain was documented in a study of cytomegalovirus exposure and HLA in healthy donors. Whole-study results and caveats: Presence/absence analyses rested on an assumption that sequencing depth was roughly uniform across donors. In a later analysis, compared with equally common non-associated chains, HLA-associated beta chains were more expanded.

In germline, CDR1 is SGHTA, CDR2 FQGNSA. There are 14 residues in the CDR3. V lost 3 bases and J 2 bases, leaving 11 bases between the germline ends. Comment on this clone: Its specificity is not known.

PCR used 60 Vbeta primers and 13 Jbeta primers. In the authors' methods: Later work found 80 million to 85 million unique TCR beta chains, with around 10 million shared. Libraries were prepared by immunoSEQ multiplex PCR; TCRdb keeps only in-frame clonotypes and omits some of them. From that table come the V and J calls and clone size; the DNA was used to work out D and trimming. The sample holds over 85,000 clones; 70% to 90% are singletons and the top ten take 2.5% to 3%. The material sequenced was PBMCs. The TCR sequence derives from a man aged 40-55 years in good health and CMV-seronegative. The gene calls are TRBV7-2 and TRBJ2-7; no definite D call. The chain's CDR3 is CASSFIGLPYEQYF. The CDR3 DNA reads TGTGCCAGCAGCTTTATCGGGTTACCCTACGAGCAGTACTTC. Complete variable domain (other parts from reference TRBV7-2 and TRBJ2-7): GAGVSQSPSNKVTEKGKDVELRCDPISGHTALYWYRQSLGQGLEFLIYFQGNSAPDKSGLPSDRFSAERTGGSVSTLTIQRTQQEDSAVYLCASSFIGLPYEQYFGPGTRLTVT.